This T cell receptor (beta chain) originates from a study of blood T cell repertoires in COVID-19. The wider study: The United States, Italy and Spain supplied acute and convalescent COVID-19 samples.

Seattle cases were enrolled at active infection and followed longitudinally. As handled by the study authors: Reference gene primer amplification in the assay estimated nucleated cell counts. Clones were read by immunoSEQ multiplex PCR, and TCRdb kept only the in-frame ones, dropping some. Clonal size and the V and J genes are those of that table, whereas D and trimming came from the DNA. The sample records some 220,000 clones, 80% to 95% being singletons. CDR1 SGHTA and CDR2 FQGNSA come from the germline V gene. V lost 5 bases and J 5 bases, leaving 15 bases between the germline ends. The CDR3 spans 14 residues.

V usage is TRBV7-2 and J usage is TRBJ1-1; D is perhaps TRBD1 (5 bases). The sample taken for sequencing was peripheral blood. The clonotype comes from a man aged 25 to 40 with COVID-19, enrolled during active disease. Written as DNA, the CDR3 is TGTGCCAGCAGCCTAAGCCAGGGTTGGACTGAAGCTTTCTTT. Protein sequence: CASSLSQGWTEAFF.